This T cell receptor (beta chain) was sequenced during a study of blood T cell repertoires in COVID-19. The wider study: Italy, Spain and the United States were the sources of the convalescent and acute COVID-19 samples.

Profiled with immunoSEQ multiplex PCR; TCRdb holds only in-frame clones, not every one. The sample gives tens of thousands of clones, 80% to 90% of which show up once; roughly 1.2% is in the top ten. V was clipped by 5 bases and J by 10 bases, with 12 bases between them. Germline CDR1 is DFQATT and CDR2 is SNEGSKA (reference sequence). The CDR3 spans 11 residues. This chain links TRBV20-1 with TRBJ2-1; a possible D gene is TRBD1 (6 bases). Sequences were obtained from peripheral blood. This receptor was taken from a human donor in a cohort sampled during active COVID-19. The DNA of the CDR3 is TGCAGTGCTTACAGGGATTACGAGCAGTTCTTC. Translated, it gives CSAYRDYEQFF.